The 2 T cell receptor beta chains below come from one sample, sequenced in a study of regulatory T cells in long-lasting Graves disease. Time point defined: newly diagnosed GD, antithyroid drugs for less than 3 months. After RNA was extracted from PBMCs, the TCR library was made from it. Relying on iRepertoire HTBI primers and Arm-PCR of CDR3 regions, the team built TCR beta libraries. One entry per CDR3 protein, called by TCRdb with MiXCR from the multiplex PCR reads. In the table there are roughly 560,000 distinct CDR3 sequences, roughly 16% of which are singletons. This sample was shared with a second study, whose subject was T cells in Graves' hyperthyroidism and ophthalmopathy.

The source material was peripheral blood mononuclear cells (PBMCs), sampled at new diagnosis, from a patient treated with antithyroid drugs. The receptors originated from a woman aged 35-65 years with Graves disease.

This clonotype showed up just a few times. In nucleotides, the CDR3 is TGTGCCAGCTCTACTCTCGAACAAGACTACGAGCAGTACTTC. This gives the protein CASSTLEQDYEQYF. This chain joins TRBV18 and TRBJ2-7; D remains ambiguous. Germline V gives CDR1 KGHSH, CDR2 LQKENI. The CDR3 length is 14 residues. Trimming removed 6 bases from V and 3 bases from J, with 15 bases in between.

This clonotype was observed many times. The rearrangement joins TRBV18 to TRBJ2-4; possibly TRBD1 for D (5 bases). V lost 3 bases and J 7 bases, leaving 13 bases between the germline ends. This CDR3 comprises 14 residues. Looked up from germline, CDR1 is KGHSH and CDR2 is LQKENI. Here the CDR3 DNA reads TGTGCCAGCTCACCCATCTTGGACATCAACATTCAGTACTTC. Its translation is CASSPILDINIQYF. Looking up the rest from reference TRBV18 and TRBJ2-4 gives the full variable domain: NAGVMQNPRHLVRRRGQEARLRCSPMKGHSHVYWYRQLPEEGLKFMVYLQKENIIDESGMPKERFSAEFPKEGPSILRIQQVVRGDSAAYFCASSPILDINIQYFGAGTRLSVL.